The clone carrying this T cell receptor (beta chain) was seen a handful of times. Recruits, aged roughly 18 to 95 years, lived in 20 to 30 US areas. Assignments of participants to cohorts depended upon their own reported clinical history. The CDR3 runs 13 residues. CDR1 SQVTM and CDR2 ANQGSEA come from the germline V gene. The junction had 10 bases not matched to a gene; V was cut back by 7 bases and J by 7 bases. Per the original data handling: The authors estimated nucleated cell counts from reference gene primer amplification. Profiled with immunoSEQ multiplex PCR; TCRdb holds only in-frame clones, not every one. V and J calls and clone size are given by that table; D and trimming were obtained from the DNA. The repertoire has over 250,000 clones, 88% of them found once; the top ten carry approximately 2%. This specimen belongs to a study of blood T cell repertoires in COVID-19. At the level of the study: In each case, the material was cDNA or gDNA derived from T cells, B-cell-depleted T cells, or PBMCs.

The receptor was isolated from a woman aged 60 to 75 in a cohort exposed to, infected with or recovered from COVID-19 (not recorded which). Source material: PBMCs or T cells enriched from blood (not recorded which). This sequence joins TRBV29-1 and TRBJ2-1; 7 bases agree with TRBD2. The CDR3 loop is CSGCGAGCNEQFF. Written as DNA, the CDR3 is TGCAGCGGTTGTGGAGCGGGATGTAATGAGCAGTTCTTC.